The present T cell receptor beta chain was sequenced within a study of shared clonotypes between healthy human individuals. Whole-study findings and limits: Few donors restricted represented genetic and exposure-history diversity.

The test was conducted at deep level. Sequencing used immunoSEQ multiplex PCR; TCRdb keeps in-frame clones, though not all of them. The sample yields approximately 500,000 clones, 60% to 80% seen once. In this sample, this clone turned up a few times. Its antigen is not known. Looked up from germline, CDR1 is SNHLY and CDR2 is FYNNEI. After removal of 0 bases from V and 4 bases from J, the junction contained 4 bases not matched to a gene. The CDR3 loop spans 16 amino acids. Healthy and HIV-negative, the adult donors had no recent acute infections or vaccinations. Researchers drew on roughly 100 million PBMCs for genomic DNA from unsorted samples.

The genes are TRBV2 and TRBJ2-3; TRBD2 matches 10 bases. This receptor was identified in a woman in her thirties or forties in good health. Some clones in this sample may be carry-over from other donors' samples. What was sequenced was PBMCs. Here the CDR3 DNA reads TGTGCCAGCAGTGAAGCGGATAGCGGGAGGTCAGATACGCAGTATTTT. Translated, it gives CASSEADSGRSDTQYF.